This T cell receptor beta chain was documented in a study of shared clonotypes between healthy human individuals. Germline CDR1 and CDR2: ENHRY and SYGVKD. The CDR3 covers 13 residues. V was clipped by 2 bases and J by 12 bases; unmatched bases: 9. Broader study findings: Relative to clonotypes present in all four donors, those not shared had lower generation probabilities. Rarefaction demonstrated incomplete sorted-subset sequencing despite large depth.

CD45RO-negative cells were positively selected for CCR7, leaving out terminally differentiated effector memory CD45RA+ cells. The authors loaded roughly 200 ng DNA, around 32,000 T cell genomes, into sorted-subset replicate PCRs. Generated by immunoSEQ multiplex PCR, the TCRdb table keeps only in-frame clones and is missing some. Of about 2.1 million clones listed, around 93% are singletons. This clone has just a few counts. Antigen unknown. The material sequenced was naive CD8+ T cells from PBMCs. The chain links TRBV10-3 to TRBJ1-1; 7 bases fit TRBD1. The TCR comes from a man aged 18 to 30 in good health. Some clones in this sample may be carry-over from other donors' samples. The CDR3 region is CAISEVGDSRTFF. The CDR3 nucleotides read TGTGCCATCAGTGAGGTTGGGGACAGTCGGACTTTCTTT.